The sequence of this TCR beta chain was determined in a study of monozygotic twins with inflammatory bowel disease. General study results and limits: Patient-to-patient differences in immunosuppressive treatment may have added variability to the repertoires.

During cDNA synthesis, UMIs that each contained a 6-nucleotide sample barcode were added by means of template switching. PCR of TCRalpha and TCRbeta cDNA was nested, with two rounds of about 17 and 10 cycles. TCRdb re-called the 5' RACE reads; every CDR3 protein appears as one record, without DNA. Recorded here are 150,000 to 200,000 distinct CDR3 sequences; the top ten clones represent 7.4%. Notes on this clonotype: Its antigen is currently unknown.

This CDR3 has 18 residues. Germline V gene data show CDR1 as SGHKS and CDR2 as YYEKEE (reference sequence). Total RNA was isolated from whole blood without T cell sorting. This chain joins TRBV5-5 and TRBJ2-2; TCRdb designates TRBD2, a call that cannot be tested without DNA. The sample comprised blood. The TCR sequence derives from a human donor with ulcerative colitis or Crohn's disease, or a healthy co-twin of an affected twin (not recorded which). This CDR3 is CASSFWTSGRADPGELFF. Together with reference TRBV5-5 and TRBJ2-2, the CDR3 gives the full variable domain: DAGVTQSPTHLIKTRGQQVTLRCSPISGHKSVSWYQQVLGQGPQFIFQYYEKEERGRGNFPDRFSARQFPNYSSELNVNALLLGDSALYLCASSFWTSGRADPGELFFGEGSRLTVL.